This T cell receptor beta chain is from a study of shared clonotypes between healthy human individuals (dated by TCRdb to 2018 to 2021). In the study overall: The cohort comprised two women and a few men aged 18 to 49 years. To estimate repertoire size and how much clonotypes are shared between individuals, the study performed deep sequencing of blood TCR repertoires from five healthy adults. Each donor's leukapheresis produced roughly between roughly 0.85 and 10 billion PBMCs. For each donor, three plates each were used for CD4 naive and CD4 memory, two plates were used for CD8 naive, and one plate was used for CD8 memory. Different laboratories and diverse techniques were used to prepare libraries and sequence TCR repertoires, to increase sequencing depth and limit assay-specific biases.

Healthy HIV-negative adults with no recently reported acute infections or vaccinations were included as donors. Every donor was a Caucasian adult residing in Nashville, Tennessee, USA. CD4+ T cells were enriched by magnetic negative selection; naive cells were then positively selected on CD45RA, and the negative fraction formed the memory subset. Blood was collected by leukapheresis, and PBMCs were isolated by Ficoll-Histopaque density gradient centrifugation and then cryopreserved in liquid nitrogen vapor phase. Analytical flow cytometry was used to check the purity and quantity of every magnetically sorted T cell population. Genomic DNA was isolated from every sorted fraction and measured by UV absorbance on a Nanodrop 2000c. The CDR3 has 14 amino acids, counting the end cysteine and phenylalanine. The DNA shown is the 42-base CDR3, in frame from base 1. V is clipped by 1 base and J by 1 base, and the sequence between their germline boundaries is 7 bases long. Looking up the germline V gene yields CDR1 MNHNS and CDR2 SASEGT.

Overall results and qualifications from the work: Approximately 5% of naive CD4, 3.5% of naive CD8, about 2.5% of memory CD4, and around 0.4% of memory CD8 clonotypes were shared across several donors. Even with the large sequencing depth, rarefaction of the sorted-subset datasets indicated that sequencing was incomplete. Clonotypes shared by all four sorted-subset donors showed higher generation probabilities than non-shared clonotypes. Naive subsets generally had larger estimated clonotype richness than memory subsets. Sampling was restricted to blood, and TCR repertoires in tissue are likely to differ from TCR repertoires in blood. Pairwise subsampling led to the expectation that sequencing depth would affect the degree of clonotype sharing among donors. Because the study included only a small number of donors, the genetic and exposure-history diversity represented was limited.

Note on this clone: Its antigen is not yet known. Within one base of it there is no much larger clone, and no base qualities were kept.

Using the deep immunoSEQ assay, TCR CDR3 regions were amplified from genomic DNA by multiplex PCR. For each cell subset, the extracted genomic DNA was distributed evenly across all wells of several immunoSEQ 96-well plates, and each plate served as one replicate. Each replicate PCR for sorted subsets received around 210 ng genomic DNA, equal to roughly 30,000 T cell genomes. The purified libraries were quantified using a Qubit 3.0 fluorometer, sized with a Bioanalyzer 2100, and then quantified again using the KAPA Library Quantification kit. A separate single-read 150-cycle Illumina NextSeq 550 flow cell was used to sequence each immunoSEQ 96-well plate. The paper's processing steps were these. Because only junctional sequences without quality scores were contained in the immunoSEQ output, filtering matching that applied to full-length reads could not be performed. To assign V/J genes and CDR3, sequences were annotated against IMGT germline references using PyIR, a Python wrapper for IgBLAST v1.9. Any read was removed if the V/J assignment was weak (E-value above 1e-6), the CDR3 was missing, or the read contained stop codons, out-of-frame junctions, or ambiguous translated residues. V3J clonotypes were defined as sequences sharing an identical inferred V gene, J gene, and CDR3 amino acid sequence. To compute the percentage overlap between repertoires, the number of shared unique clonotypes was divided by the size of the smaller repertoire. Richness of each repertoire was evaluated using RTK rarefaction, the Chao1 estimator, and Recon v2.1 estimates of unobserved clonotypes. For all TCRbeta clonotypes obtained by the gDNA method from four donors, generation probabilities were computed with OLGA. This is the immuneACCESS table as TCRdb keeps it, with only in-frame sequences that have V and J called. A part of the clones is gone; compared with another copy, unresolved V genes explain less than half, and the rest is unexplained. That table supplies the V and J calls and clone size; D and trimming were determined from the DNA. Here the sample has about 2.3 million clones; less than 95% occur a single time. The ten top clones hold 0.3% to 0.45% of the sample.

The chain uses TRBV6-1 and TRBJ1-1; the D gene is unclear. The sequenced sample was naive CD4+ T cells from PBMCs. Sample cell subset or site, as interpreted from the label and publication: CD45RA+ positively selected. The TCR comes from a man younger than 35 in good health. Some clones in this sample may be carry-over from other donors' samples. The nucleotide sequence is given as TGTGCCAGCAGTGAAGACGGAAGGAACACTGAAGCTTTCTTT. Translated, this is CASSEDGRNTEAFF.